Listed here are 20 T cell receptor beta chains from one sample, sequenced in a study of spatial heterogeneity in lung cancer. TCRdb used MiXCR to reprocess the 5' RACE reads, holding one entry per CDR3 protein. The profile covers around 11,000 distinct CDR3 sequences, with over 6% appearing a single time and 28% taken by the ten largest. Time point in this sample: sample taken at primary tumor resection. The sequenced sample was normal lung tissue next to the tumor, obtained at surgery. The receptors were gathered from a male donor with early-stage non-small cell lung cancer.

This clonotype was recorded at least ten times. The rearrangement uses TRBV12-3 or TRBV12-4 and TRBJ1-1, with a possible D match to TRBD1 (5 bases). Trimming cost V 7 bases and J 5 bases, with 14 bases left between them. The length of the CDR3 is 13 residues. The CDR3 protein is CASNQGRVTEAFF. CDR3 in DNA: TGTGCCAGCAACCAGGGAAGAGTTACTGAAGCTTTCTTT.

The gene calls are TRBV6-5 and TRBJ2-7, with D unclear. V was pared by 6 bases and J by 0 bases, with 9 bases between. The CDR3 is made up of 13 amino acids. The germline gives CDR1 MNHEY, CDR2 SVGAGI. The DNA of the CDR3 is TGTGCCAGCAGCCAAGGACCCTCCTACGAGCAGTACTTC. Its translation is CASSQGPSYEQYF.

In this sample, this clonotype turned up many times. The chain links TRBV6-6 to TRBJ2-1; 14 bases line up with TRBD2. Germline CDR1 is MNHNY and CDR2 is SVGAGI (reference sequence). The CDR3 consists of 15 residues. Trimming removed 4 bases from V and 9 bases from J; junction bases left unmatched: 5. The CDR3: CASSLGTSGRVEQFF. CDR3 DNA sequence: TGTGCCAGCAGTTTGGGGACTAGCGGGAGAGTTGAGCAGTTCTTC.

Relative to its sample, this clonotype is medium-sized. The chain joins TRBV7-3 to TRBJ2-3; TRBD2 matches at 12 bases. The germline V gene has CDR1 SGHTA and CDR2 FQGTGA. V gave up 5 bases and J gave up 2 bases; unmatched junction bases: 5. This CDR3 has 16 residues. DNA of the CDR3: TGTGCCAGCAGCCCCGGACTAGCGGGGAACACAGATACGCAGTATTTT. Amino acids: CASSPGLAGNTDTQYF.

This clonotype was recorded many times. The rearrangement links TRBV9 to TRBJ2-7, with D possibly being TRBD1 or TRBD2 (6 bases each). CDR3 size: 13 residues. V dropped 4 bases and J dropped 0 bases, with 8 bases sitting between them. Germline values: CDR1 SGDLS, CDR2 YYNGEE. CDR3 sequence: CASSPGASYEQYF. DNA of the CDR3: TGTGCCAGCAGCCCGGGGGCCTCCTACGAGCAGTACTTC. The full variable domain, in which reference TRBV9 and TRBJ2-7 provide the parts outside the CDR3, is DSGVTQTPKHLITATGQRVTLRCSPRSGDLSVYWYQQSLDQGLQFLIQYYNGEERAKGNILERFSAQQFPDLHSELNLSSLELGDSALYFCASSPGASYEQYFGPGTRLTVT.

This clonotype has at least ten counts. V usage is TRBV7-8 and J usage is TRBJ1-2; D is perhaps TRBD1 (5 bases). Germline values: CDR1 SGHVS, CDR2 FQNEAQ. This CDR3 comprises 15 residues. V shed 5 bases and J shed 0 bases, with 13 bases lying between them. The CDR3, as DNA: TGTGCCAGCAGCCCCGAGGGGAACGCTAACTATGGCTACACCTTC. Its translation: CASSPEGNANYGYTF.

This clonotype was picked up many times. The chain couples TRBV12-3 or TRBV12-4 to TRBJ1-1; D is unresolved. CDR3 length: 14 residues. Trimming shortened V by 3 bases and J by 0 bases, and 8 bases separated the two germline ends. The CDR3 nucleotides read TGTGCCAGCAGTTTGAAGAGACTGAACACTGAAGCTTTCTTT. Its protein product is CASSLKRLNTEAFF.

This clonotype was seen at least ten times. The chain is built from TRBV5-5 and TRBJ2-7, with TRBD1 matching over 9 bases. The length of the CDR3 is 14 residues. V trimming: 4 bases; J trimming: 5 bases; junction bases outside the gene matches: 7. In germline, CDR1 is SGHKS, CDR2 YYEKEE (reference sequence). This CDR3 reads CASSRDRAGDEQYF. The CDR3 bases are TGTGCCAGCAGCCGGGACAGGGCGGGCGACGAGCAGTACTTC.

The table lists this clonotype with many counts. The rearrangement uses TRBV5-1 and TRBJ2-5, with 9 bases fitting TRBD1. The V gene's germline CDR1 is SGHRS and CDR2 YFSETQ. The CDR3 length is 14 residues. V lost 4 bases to trimming and J lost 4 bases; unmatched junction nucleotides: 5. This CDR3 is CASSKNRGRETQYF. Here the CDR3 DNA reads TGCGCCAGCAGCAAGAACAGGGGGCGAGAGACCCAGTACTTC.

This clonotype was picked up many times. This CDR3 reads CASSPGQEAGANVLTF. The CDR3 DNA reads as TGCGCCAGCAGCCCGGGACAGGAAGCTGGGGCCAACGTCCTGACTTTC. V gene TRBV5-1 combines with J gene TRBJ2-6; 8 nucleotides agree with TRBD1. The J segment lost 2 bases and the V segment lost 4 bases, leaving 5 bases of the junction unmatched. The CDR3 is 16 amino acids. Germline CDR1 SGHRS, CDR2 YFSETQ. The entire variable domain, with the rest obtained from reference TRBV5-1 and TRBJ2-6, is as follows: KAGVTQTPRYLIKTRGQQVTLSCSPISGHRSVSWYQQTPGQGLQFLFEYFSETQRNKGNFPGRFSGRQFSNSRSEMNVSTLELGDSALYLCASSPGQEAGANVLTFGAGSRLTVL.

At least ten counts were recorded for this clonotype. The CDR3 loop reads CASSADTNTGELFF. The CDR3 DNA is TGTGCCAGCTCGGCGGATACGAACACCGGGGAGCTGTTTTTT. The rearrangement links TRBV2 to TRBJ2-2; no definite D call. The V and J ends lost 8 bases and 0 bases respectively, with 10 bases between them. The germline CDR1 and CDR2 sequences are SNHLY and FYNNEI. The CDR3 has 14 amino acids.

This clonotype showed up many times. J is TRBJ2-2 and V is TRBV18, with 7 bases fitting TRBD2. The CDR3 runs to 18 residues. Germline CDR1 is KGHSH and CDR2 is LQKENI. The trim removed 0 bases at V and 1 base at J, leaving 8 bases unmatched. The CDR3 DNA sequence: TGTGCCAGCTCACCACCGGTAGCTAGCGGACAGAACACCGGGGAGCTGTTTTTT. This codes for CASSPPVASGQNTGELFF.

This clonotype was counted at least ten times. This chain connects TRBV18 to TRBJ1-6; maybe TRBD1 (5 bases). The V gene's germline CDR1 is KGHSH and CDR2 LQKENI. The germline V and J ends were trimmed by 2 bases and 8 bases, with 16 bases remaining between them. This CDR3 is built from 16 residues. The CDR3 DNA reads as TGTGCCAGCTCACCAAATCAGGGAACCCCTGATTCACCCCTCCACTTT. Its protein is CASSPNQGTPDSPLHF. The entire variable domain, with the rest obtained from reference TRBV18 and TRBJ1-6, is as follows: NAGVMQNPRHLVRRRGQEARLRCSPMKGHSHVYWYRQLPEEGLKFMVYLQKENIIDESGMPKERFSAEFPKEGPSILRIQQVVRGDSAAYFCASSPNQGTPDSPLHFGNGTRLTVT.

This clonotype was seen a single time. A single base separates this from a much larger clone, so it may be a read error. CDR3 DNA sequence: TGTGCCTGCAGCCTGGCCCAGGGAGGGACTGAAGCTTTCTTT. It specifies CACSLAQGGTEAFF. This chain connects TRBV7-3 to TRBJ1-1; possible D gene TRBD1, 5 bases. The CDR3 is made up of 14 amino acids. Per germline, CDR1 SGHTA and CDR2 FQGTGA.

This clonotype is large by share. This chain joins TRBV28 and TRBJ2-7; 9 positions agree with TRBD1. Germline V gene data show CDR1 as MDHEN and CDR2 as SYDVKM. V was pared by 6 bases and J by 5 bases, with 5 bases of the junction left unmatched. This CDR3 has 13 amino acids. For the CDR3, the DNA is TGTGCCAGCAGGGGACAGGGTAACAACGAGCAGTACTTC. Amino acid sequence: CASRGQGNNEQYF.

The chain links TRBV29-1 to TRBJ2-1; the D gene is possibly TRBD1 (5 bases). This CDR3 contains 16 residues. Germline V gene sequence: CDR1 SQVTM, CDR2 ANQGSEA. V gave up 4 bases and J gave up 0 bases, with 16 bases separating them. CDR3 sequence reads: CSVVSLGLDSYNEQFF. The CDR3 DNA is TGCAGCGTTGTTTCCCTGGGGCTAGACTCCTACAATGAGCAGTTCTTC.

This clonotype was recorded many times. The genes are TRBV7-9 and TRBJ1-2; 7 bases map to TRBD1. J was trimmed by 2 bases and V by 4 bases; bases with no gene match: 19. Per germline, CDR1 SEHNR and CDR2 FQNEAQ (reference sequence). CDR3 size: 19 residues. DNA of the CDR3: TGTGCCAGCAGCTATAGTAACAAGGCAACCGGGACAGACAACTATGGCTACACCTTC. Translation: CASSYSNKATGTDNYGYTF.

This clonotype was found a few times. The V and J genes are TRBV20-1 and TRBJ2-2, with D perhaps TRBD1 (6 bases). Trimming removed 5 bases from V and 1 base from J, with 11 bases in between. The CDR3 totals 14 residues. In germline, CDR1 is DFQATT, CDR2 SNEGSKA (reference sequence). The CDR3: CSARPTGNTGELFF. The CDR3 region has the DNA TGCAGTGCTCGACCGACAGGGAACACCGGGGAGCTGTTTTTT.

This clonotype came up many times. The gene calls are TRBV15 and TRBJ2-5; possibly TRBD2 for D (5 bases). Between the trimmed V and J ends, which lost 0 bases and 2 bases, there was a span of 16 bases. Germline V gene sequence: CDR1 LNHNV, CDR2 YYDKDF (reference sequence). This CDR3 contains 17 residues. For the CDR3, the DNA is TGTGCCACCAGCAGAGATCGGCTAAAACTAGGGCAAGAGACCCAGTACTTC. Its protein is CATSRDRLKLGQETQYF.

This clonotype was seen ten or more times. The chain joins TRBV19 to TRBJ2-1; 8 positions match TRBD2. The CDR3 runs to 17 residues. V shed 0 bases, J shed 4 bases, and the junction held 8 bases outside the gene matches. Germline values: CDR1 LNHDA, CDR2 SQIVND (reference sequence). CDR3 nucleotides: TGTGCCAGTAGTATAGATTGGGCTAGCGGGCATTACAATGAGCAGTTCTTC. Translated: CASSIDWASGHYNEQFF.